A selection of T cell receptor beta chains follows, all from one sample in a study of persistence of HIV-infected CD4 T cells. TCRdb's copy holds only in-frame clones and misses some; the assay was immunoSEQ multiplex PCR. The data contain fewer than 40,000 clones, 70% of them singletons. No antigens are known for them. The material was CD4+ T cells sorted from PBMCs after approximately 18-hour stimulation, obtained from a patient who received antiretroviral therapy. Receptors originate from an adult man with HIV who was CMV-seropositive. Both conserved end residues are part of each CDR3. D genes are given only for firm matches. Clone size appears in some rows only: once, few, many, or a class for an expanded clone.

V gene	clone size	J gene	D gene	CDR3 DNA	CDR3 protein
TRBV24-1	NA	TRBJ2-2	NA	TGTGCCACCAGTGAAGACACAGGCACCGGGGAGCTGTTTTTT	CATSEDTGTGELFF
TRBV19	NA	TRBJ2-2	TRBD2	TGTGCCAGTACCCGGACTAGCGGGGTTAACACCGGGGAGCTGTTTTTT	CASTRTSGVNTGELFF
TRBV3-1/TRBV3-2	NA	TRBJ2-2	TRBD2	TGTGCCAGCAGCCAAAGCGGGGGGAGCACCGGGGAGCTGTTTTTT	CASSQSGGSTGELFF
TRBV3-1/TRBV3-2	NA	TRBJ1-5	NA	TGTGCCAGCAGCCTTTCGCGGCAGGGACTCTTCAATCAGCCCCAGCATTTT	CASSLSRQGLFNQPQHF
TRBV2	NA	TRBJ2-2	TRBD1	TGTGCCAGCAGTGTCGGGCAGGGGGCGGGGGAGCTGTTTTTT	CASSVGQGAGELFF
TRBV6-6	NA	TRBJ1-2	NA	TGTGCCAGCAGCAGGGAGGAGGATGGCTACACCTTC	CASSREEDGYTF
TRBV5-5	NA	TRBJ1-5	NA	TGTGCCAGCAGCTTTACAGGGAGCAATCAGCCCCAGCATTTT	CASSFTGSNQPQHF
TRBV6-4	medium-sized	TRBJ1-5	NA	TGTGCCAGCAGTCTTGACATCAATCAGCCCCAGCATTTT	CASSLDINQPQHF
TRBV6-5	NA	TRBJ1-5	TRBD1	TGTGCCAGCAGTTTTTCCGGGACAGGTAGCAATCAGCCCCAGCATTTT	CASSFSGTGSNQPQHF
TRBV7-3	NA	TRBJ1-6	NA	TGTGCCAGCAGCTCCTCCATGGATTCACCCCTCCACTTT	CASSSSMDSPLHF
TRBV6-5	NA	TRBJ2-7	NA	TGTGCCAGCATCCAAGTCGGCACGAGCTCCTACGAGCAGTACTTC	CASIQVGTSSYEQYF
TRBV2	NA	TRBJ2-3	TRBD2	TGTGCCAGCAAAAAGCGGGGGCCGCGGGATACGCAGTATTTT	CASKKRGPRDTQYF
TRBV4-1	few	TRBJ1-3	NA	TGCGCCAGCAGCCAGACGGGCGGAGGCAACCCAGTCGACACCATATATTTT	CASSQTGGGNPVDTIYF